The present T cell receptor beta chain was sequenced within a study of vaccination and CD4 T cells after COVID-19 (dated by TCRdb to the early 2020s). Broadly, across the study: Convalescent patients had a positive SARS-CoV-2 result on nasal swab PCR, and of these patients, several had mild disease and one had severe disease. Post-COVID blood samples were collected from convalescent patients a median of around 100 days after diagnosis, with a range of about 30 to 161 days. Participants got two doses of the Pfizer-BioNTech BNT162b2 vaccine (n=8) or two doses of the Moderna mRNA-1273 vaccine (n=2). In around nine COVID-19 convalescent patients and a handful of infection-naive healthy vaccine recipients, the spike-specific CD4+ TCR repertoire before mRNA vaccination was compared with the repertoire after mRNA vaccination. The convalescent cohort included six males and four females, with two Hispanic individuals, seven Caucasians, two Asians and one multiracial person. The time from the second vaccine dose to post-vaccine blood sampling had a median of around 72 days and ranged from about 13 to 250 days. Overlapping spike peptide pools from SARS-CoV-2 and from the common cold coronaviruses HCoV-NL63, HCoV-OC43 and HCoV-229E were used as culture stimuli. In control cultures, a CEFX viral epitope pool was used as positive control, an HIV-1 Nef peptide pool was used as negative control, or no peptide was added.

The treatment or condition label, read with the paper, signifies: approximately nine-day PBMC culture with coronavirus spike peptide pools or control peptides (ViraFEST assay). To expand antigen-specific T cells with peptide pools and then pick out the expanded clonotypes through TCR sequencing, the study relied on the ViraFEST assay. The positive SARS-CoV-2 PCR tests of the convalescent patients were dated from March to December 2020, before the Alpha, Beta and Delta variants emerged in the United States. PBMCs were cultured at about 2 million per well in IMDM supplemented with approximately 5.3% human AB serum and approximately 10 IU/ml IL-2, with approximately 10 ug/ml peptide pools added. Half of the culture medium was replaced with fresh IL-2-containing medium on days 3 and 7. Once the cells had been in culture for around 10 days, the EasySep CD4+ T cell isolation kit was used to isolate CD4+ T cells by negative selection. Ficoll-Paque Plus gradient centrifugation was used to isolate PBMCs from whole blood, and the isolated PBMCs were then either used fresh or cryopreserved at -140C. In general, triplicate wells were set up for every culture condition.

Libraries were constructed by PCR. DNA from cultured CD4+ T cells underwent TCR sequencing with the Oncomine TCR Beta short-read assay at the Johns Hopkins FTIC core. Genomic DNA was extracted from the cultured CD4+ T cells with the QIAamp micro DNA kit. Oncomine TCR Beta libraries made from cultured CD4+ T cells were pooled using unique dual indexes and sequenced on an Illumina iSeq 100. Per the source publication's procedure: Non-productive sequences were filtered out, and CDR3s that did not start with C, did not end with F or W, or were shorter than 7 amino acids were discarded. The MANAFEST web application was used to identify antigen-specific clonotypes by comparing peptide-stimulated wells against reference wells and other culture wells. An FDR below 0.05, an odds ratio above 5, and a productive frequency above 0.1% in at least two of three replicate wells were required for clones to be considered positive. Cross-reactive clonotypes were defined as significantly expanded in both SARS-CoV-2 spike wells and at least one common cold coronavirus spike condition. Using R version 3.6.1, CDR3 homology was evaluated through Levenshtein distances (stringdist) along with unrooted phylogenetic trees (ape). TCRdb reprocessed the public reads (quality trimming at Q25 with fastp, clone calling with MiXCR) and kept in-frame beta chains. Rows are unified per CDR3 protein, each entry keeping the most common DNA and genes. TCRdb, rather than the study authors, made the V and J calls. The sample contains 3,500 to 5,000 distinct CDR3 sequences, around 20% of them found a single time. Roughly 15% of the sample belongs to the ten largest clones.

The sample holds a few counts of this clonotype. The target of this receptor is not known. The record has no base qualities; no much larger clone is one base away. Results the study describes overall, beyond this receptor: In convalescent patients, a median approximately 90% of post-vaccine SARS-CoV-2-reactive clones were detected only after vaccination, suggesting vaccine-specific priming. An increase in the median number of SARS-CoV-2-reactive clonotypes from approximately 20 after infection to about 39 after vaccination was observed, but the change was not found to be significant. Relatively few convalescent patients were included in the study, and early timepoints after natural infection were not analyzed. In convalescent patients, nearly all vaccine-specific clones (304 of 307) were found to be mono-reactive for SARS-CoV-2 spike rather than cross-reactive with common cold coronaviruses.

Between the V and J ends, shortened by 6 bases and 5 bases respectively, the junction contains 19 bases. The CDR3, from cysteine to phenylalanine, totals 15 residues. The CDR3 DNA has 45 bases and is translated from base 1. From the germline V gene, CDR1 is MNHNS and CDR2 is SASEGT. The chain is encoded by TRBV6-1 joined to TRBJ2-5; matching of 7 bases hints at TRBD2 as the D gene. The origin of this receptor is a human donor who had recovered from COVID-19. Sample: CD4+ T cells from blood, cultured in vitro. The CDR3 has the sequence CASSAFGGGRETQYF. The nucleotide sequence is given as TGTGCCAGCAGCGCCTTTGGGGGGGGGCGGGAGACCCAGTACTTC.